The 15 T cell receptor beta chains in this list originate from one sample, sequenced in a study of graft-versus-host responses after intestinal transplantation. Only in-frame clones appear in the TCRdb table, and some are missing; sequencing was by immunoSEQ multiplex PCR. The repertoire consists of 80,000 to 90,000 clones, with roughly 92% occurring once and the leading ten covering around 0.33%. Antigens of these TCRs are unknown. The input for sequencing was unstimulated CD4+ T cells sorted from spleen or lymph node cells, taken before intestinal transplant. These receptors were taken from a human donor who received an intestinal transplant.

The chain employs TRBV6-6 and TRBJ2-3; 9 bases agree with TRBD2. CDR3 length: 15 residues. Germline V gene lookup returns CDR1 MNHNY and CDR2 SVGAGI (reference sequence). V was clipped by 8 bases and J by 0 bases; unmatched bases: 6. In nucleotides, the CDR3 is TGTGCCAGCCGACGGACTAGCGTCAGCACAGATACGCAGTATTTT. The encoded protein is CASRRTSVSTDTQYF.

The CDR3 sequence: CASCSGVATNEKLFF. CDR3 nucleotides: TGTGCCAGCTGCTCCGGGGTTGCAACTAATGAAAAACTGTTTTTT. The chain is built from TRBV6-6 and TRBJ1-4; no firm D call. V lost 8 bases and J 0 bases, leaving 13 bases between the germline ends. The CDR3 is made up of 15 amino acids. CDR1 MNHNY and CDR2 SVGAGI come from the germline V gene (reference sequence).

This CDR3 reads CASSHTAPVTAYNSPLHF. The CDR3 region has the DNA TGTGCCAGCTCACACACTGCCCCTGTAACGGCCTATAATTCACCCCTCCACTTT. The rearrangement links TRBV18 to TRBJ1-6; no definite D call. The CDR3 has 18 residues. Trimming took 4 bases from V and 2 from J, leaving 18 bases between them. Germline values: CDR1 KGHSH, CDR2 LQKENI. The full variable domain, with the rest looked up from reference TRBV18 and TRBJ1-6, is NAGVMQNPRHLVRRRGQEARLRCSPMKGHSHVYWYRQLPEEGLKFMVYLQKENIIDESGMPKERFSAEFPKEGPSILRIQQVVRGDSAAYFCASSHTAPVTAYNSPLHFGNGTRLTVT.

The V call is TRBV7-8, the J call TRBJ2-6, with D maybe TRBD1 (5 bases). This CDR3 has 17 amino acids. Germline values: CDR1 SGHVS, CDR2 FQNEAQ. The germline V and J ends were trimmed by 1 base and 2 bases, with 12 bases remaining between them. CDR3 amino acids: CASSLGQGLPGANVLTF. DNA for the CDR3: TGTGCCAGCAGCTTAGGTCAGGGTCTTCCTGGGGCCAACGTCCTGACTTTC.

A few counts support this clone. The V gene is TRBV2, the J gene TRBJ1-3; 7 positions agree with TRBD1. The germline CDR1 and CDR2 sequences are SNHLY and FYNNEI. V lost 6 bases to trimming and J lost 2 bases; unmatched junction nucleotides: 7. The CDR3 has 15 residues. The DNA for the CDR3 is TGTGCCAGCAGGACCGACAGGGACGCTGGAAACACCATATATTTT. As protein: CASRTDRDAGNTIYF.

The rearrangement joins TRBV6-5 to TRBJ1-3; D uncertain. Trimming took off 0 bases at V and 0 bases at J, with 9 bases between the two ends. The germline V gene encodes CDR1 MNHEY and CDR2 SVGAGI. The CDR3 sequence is 16 residues long. CDR3 region: CASSYSEGSSGNTIYF. In DNA, the CDR3 is TGTGCCAGCAGTTACTCGGAAGGCAGCTCTGGAAACACCATATATTTT.

The V gene is TRBV27, the J gene TRBJ2-7, with 10 bases that match TRBD2. The germline V gene has CDR1 MNHEY and CDR2 SMNVEV (reference sequence). This CDR3 contains 18 residues. V dropped 5 bases and J dropped 2; count of bases not matched to a gene: 15. The CDR3 is CASSRTSGMLRQPYEQYF. Written as DNA, the CDR3 is TGTGCCAGCAGTCGGACTAGCGGCATGTTAAGGCAACCCTACGAGCAGTACTTC.

This chain links TRBV19 with TRBJ1-4; D may be TRBD1 (5 bases). V dropped 9 bases and J dropped 3 bases, with 11 bases sitting between them. The CDR3 covers 13 residues. Germline CDR1 reads LNHDA; CDR2 reads SQIVND (reference sequence). CDR3 amino acids: CASCGGANEKLFF. DNA for the CDR3: TGTGCCAGCTGTGGAGGGGCTAATGAAAAACTGTTTTTT.

The table lists this clone with a count of one. This sample also contains other DNA sequences that code for the same CDR3. The rearrangement uses TRBV2 and TRBJ1-5; D gene unclear. V shed 3 bases and J shed 2 bases, with 8 bases lying between them. Germline CDR1 SNHLY, CDR2 FYNNEI. The CDR3 has 14 amino acids. CDR3 nucleotides: TGTGCCAGCAGTGAGGGAACGGGCAATCAGCCCCAGCATTTT. Amino acid sequence: CASSEGTGNQPQHF.

The J gene is TRBJ2-5, the V gene TRBV28, with 7 nucleotides matching TRBD1. The DNA end is more similar to TRBJ2-7, so the J call may be wrong. Germline V gives CDR1 MDHEN, CDR2 SYDVKM. This CDR3 region has 15 residues. The CDR3 loop is CASSLPGTAAYEQYF. For the CDR3, the DNA is TGTGCCAGCAGCCTCCCCGGGACAGCGGCCTACGAGCAGTACTTC.

The chain is built from TRBV6-5 and TRBJ1-2, with D hard to call. Germline CDR1 reads MNHEY; CDR2 reads SVGAGI. This CDR3 region has 12 residues. The V end lost 5 bases, the J end lost 4 bases, and 8 bases lay between the germline ends. The CDR3 protein is CASSRGRYGYTF. The CDR3, as DNA: TGTGCCAGCAGTCGAGGACGCTATGGCTACACCTTC.

V gene TRBV10-3 combines with J gene TRBJ2-7, with 8 bases fitting TRBD2. Germline V gene sequence: CDR1 ENHRY, CDR2 SYGVKD. The CDR3 runs 15 residues. The V and J ends lost 3 bases and 3 bases, in that order; junction bases with no gene match: 7. The CDR3 loop is CAISDSGSVLYEQYF. The CDR3, as DNA: TGTGCCATCAGTGACAGCGGGAGCGTCCTCTACGAGCAGTACTTC.

The chain carries TRBV5-4 and TRBJ1-2; no definite D call. This CDR3 spans 12 amino acids. V gave up 4 bases and J gave up 2 bases, with 6 bases separating them. Germline V CDR1 and CDR2: SGHNT, YYREEE (reference sequence). CDR3 amino acids: CASSTDNYGYTF. The CDR3 nucleotides read TGTGCCAGCAGCACAGACAACTATGGCTACACCTTC.

This clone was counted a few times. This sequence joins TRBV29-1 and TRBJ2-7; 9 bases map to TRBD2. Germline CDR1 reads SQVTM; CDR2 reads ANQGSEA. CDR3 size: 16 residues. The junction had 12 bases not matched to a gene; V was cut back by 0 bases and J by 6 bases. The CDR3 region is CSVEEMAGGPSSEQYF. The CDR3 DNA follows: TGCAGCGTTGAAGAAATGGCGGGAGGGCCCTCGAGCGAGCAGTACTTC.

V and J are TRBV5-1 and TRBJ2-5; D call uncertain. The J call may be faulty, since TRBJ2-7 better matches the DNA end. This CDR3 has 14 amino acids. CDR1 is SGHRS, CDR2 YFSETQ, per germline. The chain's CDR3 is CASSLGEFPYEQYF. CDR3 DNA sequence: TGCGCCAGCAGCTTGGGAGAGTTCCCCTACGAGCAGTACTTC.